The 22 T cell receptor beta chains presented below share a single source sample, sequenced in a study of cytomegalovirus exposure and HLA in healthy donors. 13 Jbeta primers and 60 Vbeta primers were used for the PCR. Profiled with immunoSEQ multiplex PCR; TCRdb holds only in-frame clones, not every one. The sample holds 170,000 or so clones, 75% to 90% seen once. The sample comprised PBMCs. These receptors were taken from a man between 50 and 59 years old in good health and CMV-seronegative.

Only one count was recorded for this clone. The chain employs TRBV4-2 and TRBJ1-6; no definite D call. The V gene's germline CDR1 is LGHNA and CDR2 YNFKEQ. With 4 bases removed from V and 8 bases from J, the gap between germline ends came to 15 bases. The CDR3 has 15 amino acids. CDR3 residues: CASSLDSLGDSPLHF. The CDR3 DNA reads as TGTGCCAGCAGCCTTGACTCTCTAGGAGATTCACCCCTCCACTTT.

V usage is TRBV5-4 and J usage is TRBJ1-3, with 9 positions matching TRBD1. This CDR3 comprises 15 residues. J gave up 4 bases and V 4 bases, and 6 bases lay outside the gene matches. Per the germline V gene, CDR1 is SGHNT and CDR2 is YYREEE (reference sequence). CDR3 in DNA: TGTGCCAGCAGCAAGGACAGGGGAGCCGGAAACACCATATATTTT. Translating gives CASSKDRGAGNTIYF.

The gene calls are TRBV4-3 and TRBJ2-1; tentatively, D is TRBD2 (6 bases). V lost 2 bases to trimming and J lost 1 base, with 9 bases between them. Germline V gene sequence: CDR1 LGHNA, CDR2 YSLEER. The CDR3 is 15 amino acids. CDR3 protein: CASSQSGVSYNEQFF. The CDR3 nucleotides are TGCGCCAGCAGCCAATCGGGGGTGTCCTACAATGAGCAGTTCTTC.

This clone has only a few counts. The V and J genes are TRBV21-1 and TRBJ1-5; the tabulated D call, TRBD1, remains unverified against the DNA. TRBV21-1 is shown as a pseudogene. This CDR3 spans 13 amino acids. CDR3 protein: CASSKKGYQPQHF. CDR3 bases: TGTGCCAGCAGCAAAAAGGGGTATCAGCCCCAGCATTTT.

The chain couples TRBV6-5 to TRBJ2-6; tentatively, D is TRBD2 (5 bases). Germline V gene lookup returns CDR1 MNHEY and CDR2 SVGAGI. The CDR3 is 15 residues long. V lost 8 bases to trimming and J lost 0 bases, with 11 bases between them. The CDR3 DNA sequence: TGTGCCAGCCGCAACGAGGGCTCTGGGGCCAACGTCCTGACTTTC. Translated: CASRNEGSGANVLTF.

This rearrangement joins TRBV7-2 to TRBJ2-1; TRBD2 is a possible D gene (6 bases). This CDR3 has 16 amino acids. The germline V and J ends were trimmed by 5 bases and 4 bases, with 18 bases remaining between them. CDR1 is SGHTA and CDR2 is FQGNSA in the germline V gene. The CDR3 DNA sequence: TGTGCCAGCAGCGAGGTTCCTACTAGCCTATACAATGAGCAGTTCTTC. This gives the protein CASSEVPTSLYNEQFF. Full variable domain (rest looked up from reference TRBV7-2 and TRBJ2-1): GAGVSQSPSNKVTEKGKDVELRCDPISGHTALYWYRQSLGQGLEFLIYFQGNSAPDKSGLPSDRFSAERTGGSVSTLTIQRTQQEDSAVYLCASSEVPTSLYNEQFFGPGTRLTVL.

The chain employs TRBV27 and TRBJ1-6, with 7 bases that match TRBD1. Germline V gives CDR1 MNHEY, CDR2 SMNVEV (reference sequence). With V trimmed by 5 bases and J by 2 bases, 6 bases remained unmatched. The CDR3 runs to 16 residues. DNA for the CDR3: TGTGCCAGCAGTCTAGGGGGCCTCCCCTATAATTCACCCCTCCACTTT. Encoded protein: CASSLGGLPYNSPLHF.

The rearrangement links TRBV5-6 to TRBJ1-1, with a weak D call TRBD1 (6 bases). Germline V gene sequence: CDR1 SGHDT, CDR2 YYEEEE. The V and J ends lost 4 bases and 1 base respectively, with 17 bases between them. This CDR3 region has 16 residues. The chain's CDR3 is CASSPGQLGWNTEAFF. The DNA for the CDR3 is TGTGCCAGCAGCCCCGGACAGCTTGGGTGGAACACTGAAGCTTTCTTT. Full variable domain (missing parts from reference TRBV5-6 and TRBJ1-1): DAGVTQSPTHLIKTRGQQVTLRCSPKSGHDTVSWYQQALGQGPQFIFQYYEEEERQRGNFPDRFSGHQFPNYSSELNVNALLLGDSALYLCASSPGQLGWNTEAFFGQGTRLTVV.

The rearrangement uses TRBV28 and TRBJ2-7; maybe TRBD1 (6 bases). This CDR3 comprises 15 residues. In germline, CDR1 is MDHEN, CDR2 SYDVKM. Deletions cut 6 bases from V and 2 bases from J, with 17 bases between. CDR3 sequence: CASRLQGERTYEQYF. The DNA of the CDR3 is TGTGCCAGCAGGCTACAGGGAGAACGAACCTACGAGCAGTACTTC.

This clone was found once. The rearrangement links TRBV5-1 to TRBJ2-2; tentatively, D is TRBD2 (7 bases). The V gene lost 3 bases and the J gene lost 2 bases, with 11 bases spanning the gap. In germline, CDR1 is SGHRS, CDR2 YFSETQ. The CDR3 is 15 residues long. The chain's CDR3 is CASSWGGANTGELFF. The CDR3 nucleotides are TGCGCCAGCAGCTGGGGGGGGGCAAACACCGGGGAGCTGTTTTTT. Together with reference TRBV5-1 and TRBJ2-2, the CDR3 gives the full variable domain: KAGVTQTPRYLIKTRGQQVTLSCSPISGHRSVSWYQQTPGQGLQFLFEYFSETQRNKGNFPGRFSGRQFSNSRSEMNVSTLELGDSALYLCASSWGGANTGELFFGEGSRLTVL.

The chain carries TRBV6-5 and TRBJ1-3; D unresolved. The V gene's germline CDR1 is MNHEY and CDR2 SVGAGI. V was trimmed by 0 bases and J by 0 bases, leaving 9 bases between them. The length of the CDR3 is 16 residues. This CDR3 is CASSYSSVSSGNTIYF. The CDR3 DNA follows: TGTGCCAGCAGTTACTCGAGCGTTAGCTCTGGAAACACCATATATTTT.

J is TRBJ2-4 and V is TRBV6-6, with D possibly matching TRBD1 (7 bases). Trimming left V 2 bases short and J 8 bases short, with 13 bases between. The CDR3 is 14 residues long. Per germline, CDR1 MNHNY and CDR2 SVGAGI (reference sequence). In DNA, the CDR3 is TGTGCCAGCAGTTACCTCCAGGGGGAGGACATTCAGTACTTC. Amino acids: CASSYLQGEDIQYF.

In DNA form, the CDR3 reads TGTGCCAGCAGTTCCCCGGGACAGGGGATCTACGAGCAGTACTTC. Translated: CASSSPGQGIYEQYF. This rearrangement joins TRBV6-5 to TRBJ2-7, with 10 positions matching TRBD1. Germline loops: CDR1 MNHEY, CDR2 SVGAGI. This CDR3 is built from 15 residues. After removal of 4 bases from V and 3 bases from J, the junction contained 6 bases not matched to a gene.

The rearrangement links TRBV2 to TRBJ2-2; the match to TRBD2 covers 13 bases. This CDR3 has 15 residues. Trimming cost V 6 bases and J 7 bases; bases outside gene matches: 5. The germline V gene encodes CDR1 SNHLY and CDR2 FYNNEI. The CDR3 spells CASSGLAGVDGELFF. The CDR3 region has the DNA TGTGCCAGCAGCGGACTAGCGGGAGTGGACGGGGAGCTGTTTTTT.

In DNA form, the CDR3 reads TGCAGTGCTAGACACGCGGATACGCAGTATTTT. Protein product: CSARHADTQYF. The chain links TRBV20-1 to TRBJ2-3, with no clear D. Between the trimmed V and J ends, which lost 2 bases and 6 bases, there was a span of 6 bases. This CDR3 comprises 11 residues. Looked up from germline, CDR1 is DFQATT and CDR2 is SNEGSKA (reference sequence).

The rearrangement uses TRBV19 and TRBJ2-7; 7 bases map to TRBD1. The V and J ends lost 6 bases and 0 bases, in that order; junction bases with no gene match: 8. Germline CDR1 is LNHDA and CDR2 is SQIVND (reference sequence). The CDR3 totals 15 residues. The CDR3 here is CASSPGQLLSYEQYF. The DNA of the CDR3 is TGTGCCAGTAGCCCGGGACAGCTACTCTCCTACGAGCAGTACTTC.

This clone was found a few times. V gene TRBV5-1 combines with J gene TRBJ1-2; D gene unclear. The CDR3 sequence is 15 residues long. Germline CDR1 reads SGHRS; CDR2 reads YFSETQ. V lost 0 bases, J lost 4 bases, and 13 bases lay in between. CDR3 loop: CASSLETAVSYGYTF. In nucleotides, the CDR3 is TGCGCCAGCAGCTTGGAGACTGCCGTGAGCTATGGCTACACCTTC.

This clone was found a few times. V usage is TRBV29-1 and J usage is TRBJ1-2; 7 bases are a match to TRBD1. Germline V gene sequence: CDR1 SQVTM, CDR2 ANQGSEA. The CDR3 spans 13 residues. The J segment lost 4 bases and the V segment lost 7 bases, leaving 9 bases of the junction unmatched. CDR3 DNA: TGCAGCGCTCCGACAGGGCCGGGCTATGGCTACACCTTC. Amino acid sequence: CSAPTGPGYGYTF.

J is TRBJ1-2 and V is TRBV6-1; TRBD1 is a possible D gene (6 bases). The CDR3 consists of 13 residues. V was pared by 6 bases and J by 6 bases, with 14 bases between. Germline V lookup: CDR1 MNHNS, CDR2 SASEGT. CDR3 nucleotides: TGTGCCAGCAGACCCCTAGGGGGAGATGGCTACACCTTC. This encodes CASRPLGGDGYTF.

The CDR3 loop is CASSSSGNTGELFF. In DNA, the CDR3 is TGTGCCAGCAGCTCAAGCGGTAACACCGGGGAGCTGTTTTTT. The chain joins TRBV7-3 to TRBJ2-2; tentatively, D is TRBD2 (5 bases). The V gene lost 4 bases and the J gene lost 2 bases, with 8 bases spanning the gap. Germline V gene sequence: CDR1 SGHTA, CDR2 FQGTGA. The CDR3 loop spans 14 amino acids.

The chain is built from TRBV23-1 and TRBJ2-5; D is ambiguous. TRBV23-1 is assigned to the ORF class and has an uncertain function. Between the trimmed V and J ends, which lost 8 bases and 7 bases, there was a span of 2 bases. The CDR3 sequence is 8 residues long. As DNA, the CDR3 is TGCGCCAGCCTGACCCAGTACTTC. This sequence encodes CASLTQYF.

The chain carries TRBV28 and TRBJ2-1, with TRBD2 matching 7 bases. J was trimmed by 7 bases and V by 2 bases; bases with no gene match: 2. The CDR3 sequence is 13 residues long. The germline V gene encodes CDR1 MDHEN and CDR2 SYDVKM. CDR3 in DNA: TGTGCCAGCAGTTTACACGGGAGGAATGAGCAGTTCTTC. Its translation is CASSLHGRNEQFF.